This passage covers 21 T cell receptor beta chains from one sample sequenced in a study of cytomegalovirus exposure and HLA in healthy donors. TCRdb keeps only in-frame clones here, not all; method: immunoSEQ multiplex PCR. The table records approximately 160,000 clones, 65% to 90% of them present only once. The sample consisted of PBMCs. Source of these receptors: a woman between 18 and 29 years old in good health and CMV-seronegative.

V is TRBV2 and J is TRBJ2-2, with TRBD2 as a possible D gene (6 bases). This CDR3 spans 15 amino acids. Germline V gives CDR1 SNHLY, CDR2 FYNNEI. V was pared by 0 bases and J by 6 bases, with 11 bases between. CDR3 residues: CASSEAGGIPGELFF. The CDR3, as DNA: TGTGCCAGCAGTGAAGCGGGGGGTATTCCCGGGGAGCTGTTTTTT.

The J gene is TRBJ2-1, the V gene TRBV4-1; D uncertain. This CDR3 spans 16 amino acids. Trimming shortened V by 1 base and J by 5 bases, and 15 bases separated the two germline ends. The germline V gene has CDR1 MGHRA and CDR2 YSYEKL. The CDR3 spells CASSQVVSGSDNEQFF. In nucleotides, the CDR3 is TGCGCCAGCAGCCAAGTTGTTTCAGGTTCGGACAATGAGCAGTTCTTC.

This rearrangement joins TRBV28 to TRBJ2-5, with D possibly TRBD2 on 6 matching bases. This CDR3 is 11 amino acids long. V was clipped by 7 bases and J by 5 bases, with 8 bases between them. Germline V CDR1 and CDR2: MDHEN, SYDVKM. CDR3 residues: CASIAGETQYF. CDR3 DNA: TGTGCCAGCATCGCGGGGGAGACCCAGTACTTC. The full variable domain, rest sourced from reference TRBV28 and TRBJ2-5, is DVKVTQSSRYLVKRTGEKVFLECVQDMDHENMFWYRQDPGLGLRLIYFSYDVKMKEKGDIPEGYSVSREKKERFSLILESASTNQTSMYLCASIAGETQYFGPGTRLLVL.

This chain connects TRBV6-5 to TRBJ2-3; 10 bases agree with TRBD1. CDR3 length: 15 amino acids. Germline CDR1 is MNHEY and CDR2 is SVGAGI. V gave up 0 bases and J gave up 7 bases; unmatched junction bases: 4. The DNA for the CDR3 is TGTGCCAGCAGTTACTCGGGGACAGGGGCTAATACGCAGTATTTT. Translating gives CASSYSGTGANTQYF.

J is TRBJ2-1 and V is TRBV11-2, with 12 bases identical to TRBD2. Per germline, CDR1 SGHAT and CDR2 FQNNGV. CDR3 length equals 17 residues. J lost 0 bases, V lost 5 bases, and 5 bases had no gene match. CDR3 DNA sequence: TGTGCCAGCAGCACGGGACTAGCGGGCGCCTCCTACAATGAGCAGTTCTTC. It codes for CASSTGLAGASYNEQFF.

The genes are TRBV29-1 and TRBJ1-2; D is uncertain. The CDR3 is 13 residues long. V was trimmed by 3 bases and J by 4 bases, leaving 12 bases between them. CDR1 is SQVTM, CDR2 ANQGSEA, per germline. This CDR3 is CSVDGESGYGYTF. In nucleotides, the CDR3 is TGCAGCGTTGACGGGGAGTCGGGCTATGGCTACACCTTC.

The chain is built from TRBV27 and TRBJ1-2; TRBD1 matches at 7 bases. V shed 5 bases, J shed 4 bases, and the junction held 7 bases outside the gene matches. The CDR3 loop spans 14 amino acids. CDR1 is MNHEY and CDR2 is SMNVEV in the germline V gene (reference sequence). CDR3 nucleotide sequence: TGTGCCAGCAGTCCCCGAAGGACAGGCTATGGCTACACCTTC. The encoded protein is CASSPRRTGYGYTF.

The chain is built from TRBV9 and TRBJ1-1; the D gene is possibly TRBD1 (5 bases). CDR1 and CDR2 (germline): SGDLS, YYNGEE. Trimming shortened V by 0 bases and J by 4 bases, and 7 bases separated the two germline ends. The CDR3 is 13 amino acids. The CDR3 region is CASSVEGLTEAFF. The DNA of the CDR3 is TGTGCCAGCAGCGTAGAGGGGCTCACTGAAGCTTTCTTT.

This clone was counted only a few times. The chain is built from TRBV7-6 and TRBJ2-2; possibly TRBD2 for D (5 bases). V was clipped by 4 bases and J by 5 bases, with 14 bases between them. Germline V gives CDR1 SGHVS, CDR2 FNYEAQ. The CDR3 runs 15 residues. DNA for the CDR3: TGTGCCAGCAGCTCTACAAAGGACTCGACCGGGGAGCTGTTTTTT. Translated: CASSSTKDSTGELFF.

The V and J genes are TRBV7-9 and TRBJ2-3, with D perhaps matching TRBD2 (5 bases). Trimming removed 4 bases from V and 8 bases from J, with 13 bases in between. The CDR3 sequence is 13 residues long. From germline, CDR1 is SEHNR and CDR2 FQNEAQ (reference sequence). Here the CDR3 DNA reads TGTGCCAGCAGCTCTAGCCCGATTTCTACGCAGTATTTT. Translating gives CASSSSPISTQYF. Supplemented by reference TRBV7-9 and TRBJ2-3, the full variable domain reads DTGVSQNPRHKITKRGQNVTFRCDPISEHNRLYWYRQTLGQGPEFLTYFQNEAQLEKSRLLSDRFSAERPKGSFSTLEIQRTEQGDSAMYLCASSSSPISTQYFGPGTRLTVL.

The rearrangement links TRBV9 to TRBJ2-1; TRBD2 matches 9 bases. V gave up 4 bases and J gave up 2 bases; unmatched junction bases: 7. The CDR3 spans 16 residues. Germline lookup yields CDR1 SGDLS and CDR2 YYNGEE. CDR3 nucleotides: TGTGCCAGCAGCCCCAGAGCGGGAGGCACCTACAATGAGCAGTTCTTC. Protein product: CASSPRAGGTYNEQFF.

DNA for the CDR3: TGTGCCAGTAGTATGCGCCCCTCTAACTATGGCTACACCTTC. Encoded protein: CASSMRPSNYGYTF. The chain combines TRBV19 with TRBJ1-2, with D unclear. Trimming removed 3 bases at V and 0 bases at J, with 8 bases between. The germline CDR1 and CDR2 sequences are LNHDA and SQIVND (reference sequence). The CDR3 is made up of 14 amino acids.

The J gene is TRBJ1-3, the V gene TRBV30; D ambiguous. V lost 3 bases and J lost 0, with 12 bases in between. The germline V gene has CDR1 GTSNPN and CDR2 SVGIG (reference sequence). The CDR3 consists of 15 residues. CDR3 sequence: CAWSAMGLSGNTIYF. As DNA, the CDR3 is TGTGCCTGGAGCGCCATGGGCCTCTCTGGAAACACCATATATTTT.

The CDR3, as DNA: TGCGCCAGCAGCCTGGCCCTGGGCGAGGGTTCCTACGAGCAGTACTTC. This gives the protein CASSLALGEGSYEQYF. The rearrangement uses TRBV4-3 and TRBJ2-7; tentatively, D is TRBD2 (5 bases). Germline lookup yields CDR1 LGHNA and CDR2 YSLEER. Between the trimmed V and J ends, which lost 4 bases and 1 base, there was a span of 17 bases. The CDR3 sequence is 16 residues long.

This chain joins TRBV9 and TRBJ2-2, with 9 nucleotides matching TRBD2. Trimming at V came to 0 bases and at J to 3 bases, leaving 15 bases not matched to a gene. The germline CDR1 and CDR2 sequences are SGDLS and YYNGEE. The CDR3 loop spans 20 amino acids. CDR3 nucleotide sequence: TGTGCCAGCAGCGTAGGTCATCGGGGTAGCGGGGGAGTTTACACCGGGGAGCTGTTTTTT. Translation gives CASSVGHRGSGGVYTGELFF.

The V gene is TRBV5-1, the J gene TRBJ1-4; tentative D call: TRBD1 (6 bases). The CDR3 is made up of 17 amino acids. CDR1 is SGHRS, CDR2 YFSETQ, per germline. Trimming removed 4 bases from V and 4 bases from J, with 20 bases in between. Here the CDR3 DNA reads TGCGCCAGCAGCCCCGGTCGGACAGCTCTGTTTAATGAAAAACTGTTTTTT. It is translated as CASSPGRTALFNEKLFF.

CDR3 in DNA: TGTGCCAGCAGTACTAACCGACAGGGTCCAACGCAGTATTTT. It is translated as CASSTNRQGPTQYF. The V and J genes are TRBV5-6 and TRBJ2-3, with 7 nucleotides matching TRBD1. The V gene's germline CDR1 is SGHDT and CDR2 YYEEEE. The CDR3 runs 14 residues. Trimming at V came to 5 bases and at J to 9 bases, leaving 12 bases not matched to a gene.

V and J are TRBV5-8 and TRBJ2-7; D is unresolved. Germline values: CDR1 SGHTS, CDR2 YDEGEE. The ends were cut back, 0 bases at V and 0 bases at J, with 7 bases in the middle. The CDR3 is made up of 14 amino acids. The CDR3 DNA reads TGTGCCAGCAGCTTGGCCCACACCTCCTACGAGCAGTACTTC. This codes for CASSLAHTSYEQYF. Combining the CDR3 with reference TRBV5-8 and TRBJ2-7 gives the whole variable domain EAGVTQSPTHLIKTRGQQATLRCSPISGHTSVYWYQQALGLGLQFLLWYDEGEERNRGNFPPRFSGRQFPNYSSELNVNALELEDSALYLCASSLAHTSYEQYFGPGTRLTVT.

CDR3 amino acids: CASDTSFTTEAFF. The CDR3 DNA sequence: TGTGCCAGCGACACTTCATTTACCACTGAAGCTTTCTTT. J is TRBJ1-1 and V is TRBV28; D call uncertain. Per the germline V gene, CDR1 is MDHEN and CDR2 is SYDVKM. Trimming took 8 bases from V and 4 from J, leaving 14 bases between them. The CDR3 runs to 13 residues.

The chain joins TRBV7-9 to TRBJ2-1; 7 nucleotides align to TRBD2. Germline V CDR1 and CDR2: SEHNR, FQNEAQ (reference sequence). The CDR3 has 15 residues. With V trimmed by 3 bases and J by 4 bases, 6 bases remained unmatched. For the CDR3, the DNA is TGTGCCAGCAGCTTCTTATTGGGAGGGTACAATGAGCAGTTCTTC. This gives the protein CASSFLLGGYNEQFF.

The V call is TRBV4-3, the J call TRBJ2-1; TRBD1 agrees at 7 bases. CDR1 is LGHNA, CDR2 YSLEER, per germline. V shed 1 base, J shed 1 base, and the junction held 7 bases outside the gene matches. There are 17 residues in the CDR3. CDR3 nucleotide sequence: TGCGCCAGCAGCCAAGGGACAGGTCCCCATTCCTACAATGAGCAGTTCTTC. This translates into CASSQGTGPHSYNEQFF.